The rows below give T cell receptor beta chains drawn from one sample of a study of early T cells in non-severe SARS-CoV-2 infection. TCRdb fed the 5' RACE reads into MiXCR, producing one record per CDR3 protein. Of tens of thousands of distinct CDR3 sequences in the sample, around 15% were seen once. The material sequenced was whole blood, taken at baseline. The receptors stem from an adult who was a healthcare worker with PCR-confirmed SARS-CoV-2 infection or an uninfected control (not recorded which). CDR3s include the opening cysteine and the closing phenylalanine or tryptophan. The D gene is left open where the match is weak. Clone size appears in some rows only: once, few, many, or a class for an expanded clone.

-	TRBV14	TRBJ1-4	few	TGTGCCAGCAGCCCCCTTGGTGTTGAAAAACTGTTTTTT	CASSPLGVEKLFF
TRBD1	TRBV27	TRBJ2-4	-	TGTGCCAGCAGTTTACCTAGGGACAGGGCAGGAAACATTCAGTACTTC	CASSLPRDRAGNIQYF
TRBD2	TRBV6-1	TRBJ2-1	once	TGTGCCAGCAGGGTACTAGCGGGAGGCCACAATGAGCAGTTCTTC	CASRVLAGGHNEQFF
-	TRBV6-1	TRBJ1-2	-	TGTGCCAGCAGACCCGAACAGGGATCCTATGGCTACACCTTC	CASRPEQGSYGYTF
-	TRBV7-8	TRBJ1-2	-	TGTGCCAGCGGCAGCTATAACTATGGCTACACCTTC	CASGSYNYGYTF
-	TRBV20-1	TRBJ2-7	-	TGCAGTGCTAGAGAGCCCCATTTTGGCTACGAGCAGTACTTC	CSAREPHFGYEQYF
TRBD2	TRBV5-5	TRBJ2-7	-	TGTGCCAGCAGCCCACGGGGACGGCTAGCGGACTACGAGCAGTACTTC	CASSPRGRLADYEQYF
-	TRBV19	TRBJ1-2	-	TGTGCCAGTAGAACAGGGCCAACCTATGGCTACACCTTC	CASRTGPTYGYTF
TRBD1	TRBV28	TRBJ2-6	-	TGTGCCAGCAGCCCTTACCCCCCAGGGGGCGGTTTAACTGGGGCCAACGTCCTGACTTTC	CASSPYPPGGGLTGANVLTF
TRBD2	TRBV3-1	TRBJ2-1	few	TGTGCCAGCAGCCAACTAGCGGGAGACGGGAATGAGCAGTTCTTC	CASSQLAGDGNEQFF
TRBD2	TRBV28	TRBJ2-5	many	TGTGCCAGCAGTTTAGGGCTAGCGGGAGGTGAGACCCAGTACTTC	CASSLGLAGGETQYF
-	TRBV6-6	TRBJ1-4	-	TGTGCCAGCAGTTACTCCCGGGTAACTAATGAAAAACTGTTTTTT	CASSYSRVTNEKLFF
-	TRBV5-1	TRBJ2-7	-	TGCGCCAGCAGCGAGGCGGCGGGGAGCTCCTACGAGCAGTACTTC	CASSEAAGSSYEQYF
TRBD1	TRBV19	TRBJ2-3	-	TGTGCCAGTAGCAATGGACAGGGTTTCACAGATACGCAGTATTTT	CASSNGQGFTDTQYF
-	TRBV7-9	TRBJ2-3	-	TGTGCCAGCAGCCCTAAGGGTCCAGATACGCAGTATTTT	CASSPKGPDTQYF
-	TRBV7-8	TRBJ2-2	few	TGTGCCAGCAGCTTAGATTTCACCGGGGAGCTGTTTTTT	CASSLDFTGELFF
-	TRBV12-3/TRBV12-4	TRBJ1-1	-	TGTGCCAGCGGGGACGGGGGTTTCTTCACTGAAGCTTTCTTT	CASGDGGFFTEAFF